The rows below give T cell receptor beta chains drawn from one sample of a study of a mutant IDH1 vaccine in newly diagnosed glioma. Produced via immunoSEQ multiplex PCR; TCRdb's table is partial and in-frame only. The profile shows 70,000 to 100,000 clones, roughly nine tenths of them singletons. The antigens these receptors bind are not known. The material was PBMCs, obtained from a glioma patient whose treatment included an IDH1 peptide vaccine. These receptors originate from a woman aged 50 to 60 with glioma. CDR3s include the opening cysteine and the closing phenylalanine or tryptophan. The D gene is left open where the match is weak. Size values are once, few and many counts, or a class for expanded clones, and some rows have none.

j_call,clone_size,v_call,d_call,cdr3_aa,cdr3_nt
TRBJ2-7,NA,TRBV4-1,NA,CASSQGGARYEQYF,TGCGCCAGCAGCCAAGGGGGGGCAAGGTACGAGCAGTACTTC
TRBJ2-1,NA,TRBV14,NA,CASSPGLYNEQFF,TGTGCCAGCAGCCCGGGCCTCTACAATGAGCAGTTCTTC
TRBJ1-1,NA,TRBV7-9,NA,CASSLVEGGDTEAFF,TGTGCCAGCAGCTTAGTAGAAGGGGGGGACACTGAAGCTTTCTTT
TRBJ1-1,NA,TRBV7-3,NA,CASSAQGLNTEAFF,TGTGCCAGCAGCGCGCAGGGCCTGAACACTGAAGCTTTCTTT
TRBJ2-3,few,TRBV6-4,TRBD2,CASSDEGGGTDTQYF,TGTGCCAGCAGTGACGAGGGAGGGGGCACAGATACGCAGTATTTT
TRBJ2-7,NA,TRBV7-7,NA,CASSPPGVYEQYF,TGTGCTAGCAGCCCCCCGGGCGTCTACGAGCAGTACTTC
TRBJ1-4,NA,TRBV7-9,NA,CASSLSRAEKLFF,TGTGCCAGCAGCTTATCTAGGGCTGAAAAACTGTTTTTT
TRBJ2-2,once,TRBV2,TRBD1,CASSRDRVSGELFF,TGTGCCAGCAGTCGGGACAGGGTTTCCGGGGAGCTGTTTTTT
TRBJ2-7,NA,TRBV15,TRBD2,CATSPRTSGSNEQYF,TGTGCCACCAGCCCCCGGACTAGCGGGAGTAACGAGCAGTACTTC
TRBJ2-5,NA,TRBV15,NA,CATSRGGGEQETQYF,TGTGCCACCAGCAGAGGAGGCGGGGAACAAGAGACCCAGTACTTC
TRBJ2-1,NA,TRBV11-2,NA,CASSFGTPQFF,TGTGCCAGCAGCTTCGGGACCCCGCAGTTCTTC
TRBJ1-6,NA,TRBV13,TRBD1,CASSLRGTGNSPLHF,TGTGCCAGCAGCCTAAGAGGGACAGGCAATTCACCCCTCCACTTT
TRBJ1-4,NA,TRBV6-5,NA,CASSYGQGNEKLFF,TGTGCCAGCAGTTACGGGCAGGGAAATGAAAAACTGTTTTTT
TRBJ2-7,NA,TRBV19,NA,CATHKGDNTYEQYF,TGTGCCACCCACAAAGGGGACAATACCTACGAGCAGTACTTC
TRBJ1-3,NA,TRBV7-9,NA,CASRAGNTIYF,TGTGCCAGCAGGGCTGGAAACACCATATATTTT
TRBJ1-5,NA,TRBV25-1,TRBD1,CASSEWGQGGDQPQHF,TGTGCCAGCAGTGAATGGGGACAGGGGGGAGATCAGCCCCAGCATTTT
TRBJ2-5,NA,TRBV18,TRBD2,CASSPGEGQTQYF,TGTGCCAGCTCACCAGGGGAGGGACAGACCCAGTACTTC
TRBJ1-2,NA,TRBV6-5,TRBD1,CASSQGAGNGYTF,TGTGCCAGCAGTCAGGGGGCGGGCAATGGCTACACCTTC
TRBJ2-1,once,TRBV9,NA,CASSVGSLGNEQFF,TGTGCCAGCAGCGTAGGAAGTTTGGGGAATGAGCAGTTCTTC
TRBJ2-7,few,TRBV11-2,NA,CASSSPGTPHEQYF,TGTGCCAGCAGCTCGCCCGGGACCCCCCACGAGCAGTACTTC